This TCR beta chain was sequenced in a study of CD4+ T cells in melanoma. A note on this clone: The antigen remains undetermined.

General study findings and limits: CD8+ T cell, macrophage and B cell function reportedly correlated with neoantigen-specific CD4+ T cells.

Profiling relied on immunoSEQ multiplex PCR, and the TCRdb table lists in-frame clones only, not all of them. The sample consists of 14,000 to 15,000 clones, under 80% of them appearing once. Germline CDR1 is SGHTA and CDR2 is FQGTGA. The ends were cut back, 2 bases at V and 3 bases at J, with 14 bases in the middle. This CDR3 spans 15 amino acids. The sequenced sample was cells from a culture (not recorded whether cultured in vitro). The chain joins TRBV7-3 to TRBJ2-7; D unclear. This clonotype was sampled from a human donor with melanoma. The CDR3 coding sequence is TGTGCCAGCAGCTTACAAGGTGCGCCGAGCTACGAGCAGTACTTC. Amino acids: CASSLQGAPSYEQYF.